The entry below gives a single TCR beta chain sequence along with its context. This sample was included in a study of blood T cell repertoires in COVID-19. As for the study in general: COVID-19 samples from acute and convalescent phases originated in the United States, Italy and Spain.

As processed by the authors: Cell counts per sample came from amplifying reference gene primers. Using immunoSEQ multiplex PCR, the repertoire was profiled, and TCRdb retains in-frame clones only, with some absent. The V and J calls and clone size are taken from that table; D and trimming were inferred from the DNA. The table has tens of thousands of clones, about four fifths seen once. Germline V gene sequence: CDR1 SGHDT, CDR2 YYEEEE. The CDR3 sequence is 15 residues long. V was clipped by 0 bases and J by 7 bases, with 15 bases between them. This TCR was sampled from a man aged 45-65 years with acute or convalescent COVID-19. This chain connects TRBV5-6 to TRBJ2-3, with a weak D call TRBD2 (6 bases). Specimen: peripheral blood. CDR3 sequence (DNA): TGTGCCAGCAGCTTGGGGACCACCGGGGGAAATACGCAGTATTTT. This encodes CASSLGTTGGNTQYF.